The 23 T cell receptor beta chains given below trace back to one sample, sequenced in a study of blood T cell repertoires in COVID-19. Measured with immunoSEQ multiplex PCR; TCRdb has only the in-frame clones, and not every one. This table has about 130,000 clones, approximately 86% appearing once. Sequencing was done on a sample of peripheral blood. The receptors stem from a woman aged 50 to 65 who had recovered from COVID-19.

The J gene is TRBJ2-7, the V gene TRBV6-5, with 11 bases identical to TRBD2. J lost 0 bases, V lost 4 bases, and 2 bases had no gene match. The length of the CDR3 is 15 residues. Looked up from germline, CDR1 is MNHEY and CDR2 is SVGAGI. The CDR3 is CASSSLAGGSYEQYF. The CDR3 DNA is TGTGCCAGCAGTTCTCTAGCGGGGGGCTCCTACGAGCAGTACTTC.

The chain uses TRBV30 and TRBJ1-5; D not certain. This CDR3 contains 13 residues. V shed 1 base and J shed 1 base, with 5 bases lying between them. CDR1 GTSNPN and CDR2 SVGIG come from the germline V gene (reference sequence). The CDR3 DNA reads as TGTGCCTGGAGTGAGGAGAGCAATCAGCCCCAGCATTTT. Its translation: CAWSEESNQPQHF.

This chain joins TRBV27 and TRBJ1-6; 7 bases line up with TRBD1. CDR1 MNHEY and CDR2 SMNVEV come from the germline V gene (reference sequence). The CDR3 totals 19 residues. The V gene end was trimmed by 6 bases and the J gene end by 0 bases; junction bases not matched to a gene: 14. CDR3 DNA: TGTGCCAGCAGCCAAAAACCGGGACAGCTAAGCTCCTATAATTCACCCCTCCACTTT. As protein: CASSQKPGQLSSYNSPLHF.

This clone was observed once. The CDR3 is CASSQDGLAGNGDTQYF. The CDR3 nucleotides are TGTGCCAGCAGCCAAGATGGGCTAGCGGGAAATGGGGATACGCAGTATTTT. The chain uses TRBV3-1 (or the pseudogene TRBV3-2) and TRBJ2-3; the match to TRBD2 covers 9 bases. Germline CDR1 and CDR2: LGHDT and YNNKEL (reference sequence). The CDR3 spans 17 residues. V lost 0 bases and J lost 6; bases outside the gene matches: 10.

The chain has TRBV7-3 and TRBJ2-2; 7 nucleotides agree with TRBD1. J lost 6 bases, V lost 5 bases, and 3 bases had no gene match. The CDR3 extends over 13 amino acids. Looked up from germline, CDR1 is SGHTA and CDR2 is FQGTGA. The CDR3 here is CASSPTGSGELFF. DNA for the CDR3: TGTGCCAGCAGCCCGACAGGGTCCGGGGAGCTGTTTTTT.

The chain couples TRBV18 to TRBJ2-5; D gene uncertain. The V end lost 3 bases, the J end lost 5 bases, and 16 bases lay between the germline ends. CDR1 and CDR2 from the germline V gene are KGHSH and LQKENI. This CDR3 has 15 amino acids. The CDR3 nucleotides read TGTGCCAGCTCACCCGTGACTGTACCTGAGGAGACCCAGTACTTC. Protein product: CASSPVTVPEETQYF. Full variable domain (outside the CDR3, taken from reference TRBV18 and TRBJ2-5): NAGVMQNPRHLVRRRGQEARLRCSPMKGHSHVYWYRQLPEEGLKFMVYLQKENIIDESGMPKERFSAEFPKEGPSILRIQQVVRGDSAAYFCASSPVTVPEETQYFGPGTRLLVL.

A word on this clone: The junction departs from the called germline gene at one end, perhaps through a read error. CDR3 DNA sequence: TGTGCCAGCAGTTTACGAGGTCTAGTTGGAGAGACGCCAATTTTT. It yields the protein CASSLRGLVGETPIF. This rearrangement joins TRBV27 to TRBJ1-5; D not resolved. Germline loops: CDR1 MNHEY, CDR2 SMNVEV (reference sequence). The CDR3 runs 15 residues.

The V and J genes are TRBV19 and TRBJ1-5; D not resolved. This CDR3 is 14 amino acids long. Trimming took 3 bases from V and 5 from J, leaving 11 bases between them. Germline CDR1 LNHDA, CDR2 SQIVND (reference sequence). CDR3 DNA sequence: TGTGCCAGTAGTATGCGGACTGGAGATCAGCCCCAGCATTTT. This gives the protein CASSMRTGDQPQHF.

V is TRBV12-5 and J is TRBJ2-2; 11 nucleotides align to TRBD2. This CDR3 has 19 residues. The J segment lost 0 bases and the V segment lost 1 base, leaving 7 bases of the junction unmatched. Germline values: CDR1 LGHNT, CDR2 FRNRAP. The CDR3 loop is CASGLGGLAGGSNTGELFF. The CDR3 DNA is TGTGCTAGTGGTTTGGGAGGCCTAGCGGGAGGATCGAACACCGGGGAGCTGTTTTTT.

The chain joins TRBV6-1 to TRBJ1-5; 9 bases are a match to TRBD1. V shed 5 bases, J shed 9 bases, and the junction held 11 bases outside the gene matches. The CDR3 totals 15 residues. Germline V lookup: CDR1 MNHNS, CDR2 SASEGT. CDR3 nucleotides: TGTGCCAGCAGTCAGAGGGGGACAGGGACGAGGCCCCAGCATTTT. Translation: CASSQRGTGTRPQHF.

This clone was detected only once. This sequence joins TRBV2 and TRBJ1-6, with 8 bases fitting TRBD1. Trimming took 4 bases from V and 1 from J; bases not matched to a gene: 6. Germline V lookup: CDR1 SNHLY, CDR2 FYNNEI. This CDR3 is built from 17 residues. Written as DNA, the CDR3 is TGTGCCAGCAGTGTCGTGACAGGGGTATCCTATAATTCACCCCTCCACTTT. This translates into CASSVVTGVSYNSPLHF.

The chain has TRBV18 and TRBJ1-1, with D tentatively TRBD1 (5 bases). The CDR3 consists of 16 residues. V lost 3 bases and J lost 1, with 15 bases in between. Looked up from germline, CDR1 is KGHSH and CDR2 is LQKENI. The CDR3 sequence: CASSPGGGFRNTEAFF. The CDR3 nucleotides are TGTGCCAGCTCACCGGGGGGTGGTTTTAGGAACACTGAAGCTTTCTTT. The full variable domain, in which reference TRBV18 and TRBJ1-1 provide the parts outside the CDR3, is NAGVMQNPRHLVRRRGQEARLRCSPMKGHSHVYWYRQLPEEGLKFMVYLQKENIIDESGMPKERFSAEFPKEGPSILRIQQVVRGDSAAYFCASSPGGGFRNTEAFFGQGTRLTVV.

The chain has TRBV7-9 and TRBJ1-2; no firm D call. The CDR3 sequence is 16 residues long. Germline CDR1 SEHNR, CDR2 FQNEAQ (reference sequence). With 2 bases removed from V and 0 bases from J, the gap between germline ends came to 13 bases. CDR3 residues: CASSLSQQLANYGYTF. CDR3 in DNA: TGTGCCAGCAGCTTATCCCAACAGTTAGCTAACTATGGCTACACCTTC. The full variable domain, in which reference TRBV7-9 and TRBJ1-2 provide the parts outside the CDR3, is DTGVSQNPRHKITKRGQNVTFRCDPISEHNRLYWYRQTLGQGPEFLTYFQNEAQLEKSRLLSDRFSAERPKGSFSTLEIQRTEQGDSAMYLCASSLSQQLANYGYTFGSGTRLTVV.

The chain combines TRBV19 with TRBJ2-7; D not certain. Trimming stripped 8 bases from V and 7 bases from J, with 18 bases between. CDR3 length equals 13 residues. CDR1 and CDR2 from the germline V gene are LNHDA and SQIVND (reference sequence). The CDR3 DNA reads TGTGCCAGTCGCTTAGCCGGAACCCTTGAGCAGTACTTC. Translated: CASRLAGTLEQYF.

The CDR3 nucleotides are TGTGCCAGCAGCTTAAACAGGGGATGGGAGCAGTACTTC. Protein: CASSLNRGWEQYF. This chain connects TRBV7-2 to TRBJ2-7; 7 bases map to TRBD1. The CDR3 is 13 residues long. Germline trimming cut 2 bases from V and 7 bases from J; bases unmatched to any gene: 5. CDR1 is SGHTA and CDR2 is FQGNSA in the germline V gene.

The rearrangement joins TRBV6-5 to TRBJ2-7, with 8 bases fitting TRBD2. The germline V gene has CDR1 MNHEY and CDR2 SVGAGI. This CDR3 is built from 14 residues. Unmatched junction bases numbered 10, after V lost 6 bases and J lost 6 bases. The DNA of the CDR3 is TGTGCCAGCAGGCCCCCCGGGGGGGCTGGCGAGCAGTACTTC. It translates to CASRPPGGAGEQYF.

In this sample, this clone turned up once. This rearrangement joins TRBV3-1 (or the pseudogene TRBV3-2) to TRBJ2-4, with 9 bases fitting TRBD2. The length of the CDR3 is 19 residues. Trimming removed 4 bases from V and 9 bases from J; junction bases left unmatched: 22. CDR1 and CDR2 (germline): LGHDT, YNNKEL (reference sequence). CDR3 sequence: CASSPPGAGGLTPSGIQYF. The DNA for the CDR3 is TGTGCCAGCAGCCCCCCCGGGGCGGGGGGGCTTACCCCCAGTGGCATTCAGTACTTC.

The chain links TRBV4-3 to TRBJ2-1; D possibly corresponds to TRBD2 (5 bases). From germline, CDR1 is LGHNA and CDR2 YSLEER. Trimming took off 4 bases at V and 5 bases at J, with 15 bases between the two ends. The CDR3 runs to 15 residues. The CDR3 DNA sequence: TGCGCCAGCAGCCCAGACCGAAGCGGAGACAATGAGCAGTTCTTC. Translation: CASSPDRSGDNEQFF.

The gene calls are TRBV7-9 and TRBJ1-1; 7 nucleotides line up with TRBD1. V lost 2 bases, J lost 6 bases, and 6 bases stayed unmatched. The V gene's germline CDR1 is SEHNR and CDR2 FQNEAQ (reference sequence). The CDR3 is 14 residues long. CDR3 coding DNA: TGTGCCAGCAGCTTAATAGGGGGCGATGCTGAAGCTTTCTTT. Protein: CASSLIGGDAEAFF.

V gene TRBV5-1 combines with J gene TRBJ2-5, with D possibly being TRBD1 (6 bases). V was shortened by 0 bases and J by 5 bases, with 11 bases between the two germline ends. The CDR3 is made up of 14 amino acids. The germline V gene has CDR1 SGHRS and CDR2 YFSETQ. Here the CDR3 reads CASSLEQGYETQYF. DNA for the CDR3: TGCGCCAGCAGCTTGGAACAGGGATACGAGACCCAGTACTTC.

The rearrangement joins TRBV6-5 to TRBJ1-2; D remains ambiguous. The germline V gene has CDR1 MNHEY and CDR2 SVGAGI. This CDR3 has 13 amino acids. CDR3 nucleotides: TGTTCTCAAGCGGAACTAACCTACTATGGCTACACCTTC. Amino acids: CSQAELTYYGYTF.

The gene calls are TRBV5-1 and TRBJ1-1; D not resolved. The CDR3 contains 14 residues. The V end was cut by 4 bases, the J end by 1 base, with 11 bases between. CDR1 is SGHRS, CDR2 YFSETQ, per germline. Here the CDR3 reads CASSSDWRNTEAFF. CDR3 bases: TGCGCCAGCAGCAGTGACTGGCGGAACACTGAAGCTTTCTTT.

The rearrangement links TRBV3-1 (or the pseudogene TRBV3-2) to TRBJ1-6; D call uncertain. The ends were cut back, 5 bases at V and 10 bases at J, with 24 bases in the middle. Germline lookup yields CDR1 LGHDT and CDR2 YNNKEL (reference sequence). The CDR3 consists of 17 residues. In nucleotides, the CDR3 is TGTGCCAGCAGCGCAAGTCGACCGGGATCCTTGGGGTCACCCCTCCACTTT. Its protein is CASSASRPGSLGSPLHF.